These 27 T cell receptor beta chains came from one sample sequenced in a study of T cell responses to AZD1222 COVID-19 vaccine. Sequencing was performed with immunoSEQ multiplex PCR; in TCRdb, only in-frame clones are kept and a portion is missing. The data show 180,000 or so clones, nearly 95% seen once. The material sequenced was peripheral blood, taken 28 days after the second AZD1222 dose. These receptor sequences come from an adult who received the AZD1222 COVID-19 vaccine.

The rearrangement uses TRBV11-1 and TRBJ2-7, with TRBD1 matching 11 bases. The CDR3 loop spans 15 amino acids. The trim removed 3 bases at V and 4 bases at J, leaving 5 bases unmatched. The germline CDR1 and CDR2 sequences are SGHAT and FQDESV (reference sequence). The CDR3 DNA reads TGTGCCAGCAGCTTGGCGGGACAGGGGGTTTACGAGCAGTACTTC. Protein: CASSLAGQGVYEQYF.

The chain links TRBV3-1 (or the pseudogene TRBV3-2) to TRBJ2-1; no firm D call. The V end was cut by 1 base, the J end by 9 bases, with 7 bases between. In germline, CDR1 is LGHDT, CDR2 YNNKEL (reference sequence). CDR3 size: 12 residues. The DNA of the CDR3 is TGTGCCAGCAGCCAAGGCAATGTTGAGCAGTTCTTC. It specifies CASSQGNVEQFF.

J is TRBJ2-7 and V is TRBV11-2, with 8 bases aligning to TRBD2. The CDR3 length is 16 residues. The germline V gene has CDR1 SGHAT and CDR2 FQNNGV. Trimming at V came to 2 bases and at J to 5 bases, leaving 11 bases not matched to a gene. The CDR3 coding sequence is TGTGCCAGCAGCTTACGGGCGGGGGGCTCTGTTAACGAGCAGTACTTC. Translating gives CASSLRAGGSVNEQYF.

The chain carries TRBV10-1 and TRBJ2-3; no firm D call. Germline CDR1 reads WNHNN; CDR2 reads SYGVQD (reference sequence). V was cut by 2 bases and J by 3 bases, with 9 bases left in between. The CDR3 spans 14 residues. The CDR3 sequence is CASSEGWKTDTQYF. The CDR3 DNA follows: TGCGCCAGCAGTGAGGGCTGGAAAACAGATACGCAGTATTTT.

This clone was picked up one time. The rearrangement uses TRBV7-3 and TRBJ2-1; D may correspond to TRBD1 or TRBD2 (6 bases each). In germline, CDR1 is SGHTA, CDR2 FQGTGA. CDR3 length equals 15 residues. Trimming took 2 bases from V and 0 from J, leaving 8 bases between them. CDR3 in amino acids: CASSLGGPSYNEQFF. CDR3 nucleotides: TGTGCCAGCAGCTTAGGGGGGCCCTCCTACAATGAGCAGTTCTTC.

J is TRBJ1-6 and V is TRBV2, with 7 nucleotides matching TRBD1. V dropped 8 bases and J dropped 0; count of bases not matched to a gene: 7. The CDR3 is made up of 16 amino acids. Looked up from germline, CDR1 is SNHLY and CDR2 is FYNNEI. CDR3 loop: CASLRGEGSYNSPLHF. The CDR3 DNA follows: TGTGCCAGCCTCAGGGGGGAGGGCTCCTATAATTCACCCCTCCACTTT. The whole variable domain, remainder taken from reference TRBV2 and TRBJ1-6, is EPEVTQTPSHQVTQMGQEVILRCVPISNHLYFYWYRQILGQKVEFLVSFYNNEISEKSEIFDDQFSVERPDGSNFTLKIRSTKLEDSAMYFCASLRGEGSYNSPLHFGNGTRLTVT.

The chain combines TRBV19 with TRBJ1-6; D is uncertain. This CDR3 region has 15 residues. Deletions cut 0 bases from V and 11 bases from J, with 14 bases between. Germline V lookup: CDR1 LNHDA, CDR2 SQIVND (reference sequence). The CDR3 nucleotides read TGTGCCAGTAGTATAGACGGAGCCGGTAGGGCACCCCTCCACTTT. Translation gives CASSIDGAGRAPLHF.

The rearrangement links TRBV18 to TRBJ1-4; D perhaps matches TRBD1 (5 bases). Germline V gene lookup returns CDR1 KGHSH and CDR2 LQKENI. V was pared by 3 bases and J by 4 bases, with 9 bases between. This CDR3 is built from 14 residues. The CDR3 region has the DNA TGTGCCAGCTCACCGGGGGGAGATAATGAAAAACTGTTTTTT. Protein sequence: CASSPGGDNEKLFF.

This clone was observed once. The rearrangement links TRBV6-5 to TRBJ2-7, with 7 positions matching TRBD1. The CDR3 is 13 residues long. V was pared by 7 bases and J by 6 bases, with 9 bases of the junction left unmatched. Looked up from germline, CDR1 is MNHEY and CDR2 is SVGAGI. CDR3 sequence: CASMYRGLGEQYF. For the CDR3, the DNA is TGTGCCAGCATGTACAGGGGTCTGGGCGAGCAGTACTTC.

V and J are TRBV5-4 and TRBJ2-3, with a possible D match to TRBD2 (5 bases). Germline-derived CDR1 and CDR2 are SGHNT and YYREEE (reference sequence). The CDR3 is made up of 15 amino acids. V was trimmed by 4 bases and J by 2 bases, leaving 14 bases between them. CDR3 coding DNA: TGTGCCAGCAGCCCCACTAGTTATGACACAGATACGCAGTATTTT. Amino acids: CASSPTSYDTDTQYF.

The chain couples TRBV12-3 or TRBV12-4 to TRBJ2-1, with D hard to call. This CDR3 is built from 11 residues. V gave up 6 bases and J gave up 7 bases, with 7 bases separating them. The CDR3 DNA is TGTGCCAGCAGCCAATGGAATGAGCAGTTCTTC. This codes for CASSQWNEQFF.

This chain connects TRBV30 to TRBJ1-2; 8 bases line up with TRBD1. Trimming took 0 bases from V and 0 from J; bases not matched to a gene: 9. Germline V gives CDR1 GTSNPN, CDR2 SVGIG (reference sequence). This CDR3 comprises 17 residues. The CDR3 bases are TGTGCCTGGAGTGTACGATTTGGGACAGGAACTAACTATGGCTACACCTTC. Residues: CAWSVRFGTGTNYGYTF.

The sample holds a few counts of this clone. The chain combines TRBV3-1 (or the pseudogene TRBV3-2) with TRBJ1-6; D gene ambiguous. The CDR3 runs to 14 residues. Germline-derived CDR1 and CDR2 are LGHDT and YNNKEL (reference sequence). Between the trimmed V and J ends, which lost 1 base and 7 bases, there was a span of 8 bases. The CDR3 is CASSQGSMNSPLHF. In nucleotides, the CDR3 is TGTGCCAGCAGCCAAGGCAGCATGAATTCACCCCTCCACTTT.

The chain joins TRBV5-6 to TRBJ1-3; 8 nucleotides align to TRBD1. CDR1 is SGHDT, CDR2 YYEEEE, per germline. The CDR3 is made up of 13 amino acids. J gave up 8 bases and V 4 bases, and 5 bases lay outside the gene matches. CDR3 amino acids: CASSNTGGDTIYF. CDR3 DNA: TGTGCCAGCAGCAACACAGGGGGTGACACCATATATTTT.

The rearrangement joins TRBV3-1 (or the pseudogene TRBV3-2) to TRBJ1-5; D gene ambiguous. V was shortened by 4 bases and J by 4 bases, with 8 bases between the two germline ends. The CDR3 runs to 13 residues. The germline V gene encodes CDR1 LGHDT and CDR2 YNNKEL (reference sequence). The CDR3 loop is CASSLTSNQPQHF. In DNA form, the CDR3 reads TGTGCCAGCAGCCTTACCTCAAATCAGCCCCAGCATTTT.

The CDR3 loop reads CASSLMTGANSPLHF. The CDR3 bases are TGTGCCAGCAGCCTTATGACAGGGGCTAATTCACCCCTCCACTTT. The chain recombines TRBV3-1 (or the pseudogene TRBV3-2) with TRBJ1-6; 8 positions match TRBD1. Germline assignment: CDR1 LGHDT and CDR2 YNNKEL (reference sequence). J gave up 6 bases and V 4 bases, and 5 bases lay outside the gene matches. This CDR3 contains 15 residues.

A few counts support this clone. CDR3 residues: CASSAPRGDSLNEKLFF. In DNA, the CDR3 is TGTGCCAGCAGTGCGCCCCGGGGGGACAGCCTTAATGAAAAACTGTTTTTT. The chain has TRBV27 and TRBJ1-4; the match to TRBD1 covers 7 bases. This CDR3 region has 17 residues. Germline V gives CDR1 MNHEY, CDR2 SMNVEV (reference sequence). V shed 5 bases, J shed 4 bases, and the junction held 13 bases outside the gene matches.

The rearrangement joins TRBV11-3 to TRBJ2-2; 10 positions agree with TRBD1. The CDR3 runs to 16 residues. The V gene end was trimmed by 5 bases and the J gene end by 6 bases; junction bases not matched to a gene: 9. From germline, CDR1 is SGHNT and CDR2 YENEEA. The chain's CDR3 is CASSHSWTGGAGELFF. CDR3 sequence (DNA): TGTGCCAGCAGCCACTCCTGGACAGGGGGGGCCGGGGAGCTGTTTTTT.

This clone was counted between two and nine times. The chain couples TRBV11-3 to TRBJ1-1; TRBD1 matches 8 bases. Germline-derived CDR1 and CDR2 are SGHNT and YENEEA. The CDR3 contains 15 residues. V was pared by 5 bases and J by 1 base, with 6 bases of the junction left unmatched. The CDR3 DNA reads as TGTGCCAGCAGCCCAACAGGACAGGGGAACACTGAAGCTTTCTTT. This encodes CASSPTGQGNTEAFF.

The CDR3 DNA sequence: TGTGCCAGCAGTCTAACAGGGAAGGAGACCCAGTACTTC. Its protein is CASSLTGKETQYF. V and J are TRBV12-3 or TRBV12-4 and TRBJ2-5, with D possibly matching TRBD1 (6 bases). The CDR3 sequence is 13 residues long. The V end lost 5 bases, the J end lost 5 bases, and 12 bases lay between the germline ends.

This clone was counted a single time. V is TRBV6-5 and J is TRBJ2-2; the D call may be TRBD1 or TRBD2 (6 bases each). This CDR3 contains 16 residues. The V gene lost 1 base and the J gene lost 4 bases, with 13 bases spanning the gap. CDR1 and CDR2 from the germline V gene are MNHEY and SVGAGI. The CDR3 DNA is TGTGCCAGCAGTTACTTGGGGGGCTCGGGCACCGGGGAGCTGTTTTTT. This sequence encodes CASSYLGGSGTGELFF.

The chain couples TRBV4-2 to TRBJ2-7; 12 bases line up with TRBD2. CDR3 length: 17 amino acids. Germline CDR1 LGHNA, CDR2 YNFKEQ. With 4 bases clipped from V and 1 base from J, the junction kept 8 bases outside the gene matches. DNA of the CDR3: TGTGCCAGCAGCCTTAACCCACTAGCGGGGGGTTCCTACGAGCAGTACTTC. It encodes CASSLNPLAGGSYEQYF.

The chain combines TRBV2 with TRBJ2-3; 9 bases agree with TRBD2. The CDR3 extends over 14 amino acids. V lost 6 bases to trimming and J lost 3 bases; unmatched junction nucleotides: 4. The germline CDR1 and CDR2 sequences are SNHLY and FYNNEI. The CDR3 here is CASRTGLATDTQYF. In DNA form, the CDR3 reads TGTGCCAGCAGGACCGGACTAGCGACAGATACGCAGTATTTT.

The CDR3 here is CASSIGTGQGGNQPQHF. The CDR3 coding sequence is TGTGCCAGTAGTATCGGGACCGGACAGGGGGGAAATCAGCCCCAGCATTTT. This chain uses TRBV19 with TRBJ1-5; 10 bases map to TRBD1. Looked up from germline, CDR1 is LNHDA and CDR2 is SQIVND (reference sequence). The ends lost 3 bases at V and 4 bases at J; junction bases unmatched: 9. The CDR3 contains 17 residues.

The chain combines TRBV5-4 with TRBJ2-1; 9 nucleotides match TRBD2. CDR1 and CDR2 (germline): SGHNT, YYREEE (reference sequence). CDR3 size: 16 residues. J gave up 5 bases and V 4 bases, and 10 bases lay outside the gene matches. CDR3 protein: CASSLGGTSYNNEQFF. The CDR3 region has the DNA TGTGCCAGCAGCCTAGGAGGGACTAGCTACAACAATGAGCAGTTCTTC.

J is TRBJ2-7 and V is TRBV5-1; 10 bases align to TRBD2. Trimming cost V 0 bases and J 2 bases; bases outside gene matches: 14. CDR1 and CDR2 (germline): SGHRS, YFSETQ. The CDR3 sequence is 19 residues long. This CDR3 reads CASSLVSSGSAGSTYEQYF. CDR3 nucleotide sequence: TGCGCCAGCAGCTTGGTATCTAGCGGGAGCGCAGGTTCAACCTACGAGCAGTACTTC.

The V gene is TRBV4-1, the J gene TRBJ1-6, with D hard to call. The CDR3 totals 17 residues. Germline V gene data show CDR1 as MGHRA and CDR2 as YSYEKL. V was cut by 0 bases and J by 5 bases, with 14 bases left in between. The CDR3 DNA reads as TGCGCCAGCAGCCAAGAAGAAAACGGTGGGAATAATTCACCCCTCCACTTT. Translation gives CASSQEENGGNNSPLHF.